These 31 T cell receptor beta chains share one sample of origin, sequenced in a study of cytomegalovirus exposure and HLA in healthy donors (TCRdb year 2017). The library was obtained by the immunoSEQ multiplex PCR assay. For the multiplex PCR, a mixture combining 60 forward primers for TCR Vbeta segments and 13 reverse primers for TCR Jbeta segments was used. Sourced from immuneACCESS, this table was stored by TCRdb with only in-frame sequences that have V and J called. A share of the clones is absent; for the studies checked, an unresolved V gene accounts for under half, and the remainder has no known explanation. This sample holds approximately 70,000 clones; around 70% were observed only once. Of the sample, 12% to 15% falls within the top ten clones. The sequencing sample was made of PBMCs. The origin of the receptors is a male donor in good health and CMV-seropositive.

This chain joins TRBV27 and TRBJ1-5; 11 positions match TRBD1. The CDR3 totals 16 residues. The trim removed 0 bases at V and 2 bases at J, leaving 0 bases unmatched. The germline V gene has CDR1 MNHEY and CDR2 SMNVEV (reference sequence). For the CDR3, the DNA is TGTGCCAGCAGTTTATCGGGACAGGGGGGCAATCAGCCCCAGCATTTT. This translates into CASSLSGQGGNQPQHF.

This clone was observed a few times. This chain joins TRBV19 and TRBJ2-2; D remains ambiguous. The V and J ends lost 6 bases and 0 bases respectively, with 11 bases between them. CDR1 LNHDA and CDR2 SQIVND come from the germline V gene (reference sequence). This CDR3 is 15 amino acids long. As DNA, the CDR3 is TGTGCCAGTAGATGGAGCACCGCGAACACCGGGGAGCTGTTTTTT. Translating gives CASRWSTANTGELFF.

This clone was seen only a few times. The chain carries TRBV7-9 and TRBJ1-1, with D possibly matching TRBD1 (5 bases). V lost 2 bases and J lost 0, with 13 bases in between. Germline CDR1 SEHNR, CDR2 FQNEAQ (reference sequence). The CDR3 sequence is 16 residues long. The CDR3 DNA sequence: TGTGCCAGCAGCTTATCATCGGGGGGAATGAACACTGAAGCTTTCTTT. Encoded protein: CASSLSSGGMNTEAFF. Combining the CDR3 with reference TRBV7-9 and TRBJ1-1 gives the whole variable domain DTGVSQNPRHKITKRGQNVTFRCDPISEHNRLYWYRQTLGQGPEFLTYFQNEAQLEKSRLLSDRFSAERPKGSFSTLEIQRTEQGDSAMYLCASSLSSGGMNTEAFFGQGTRLTVV.

This clone has more than one count but fewer than ten. Relative to the germline gene, one junction end is altered; a read error may explain this. The chain employs TRBV7-9 and TRBJ2-7; D call uncertain. The CDR3 spans 12 residues. Germline V gene lookup returns CDR1 SEHNR and CDR2 FQNEAQ (reference sequence). The chain's CDR3 is CSSSLVSYEQYF. The CDR3 DNA reads as TGTTCCAGCAGCTTAGTGAGCTACGAGCAGTACTTC.

The chain combines TRBV19 with TRBJ2-1; D is perhaps TRBD2 (6 bases). The CDR3 covers 14 residues. The germline V gene has CDR1 LNHDA and CDR2 SQIVND (reference sequence). V was trimmed by 7 bases and J by 4 bases, leaving 14 bases between them. In nucleotides, the CDR3 is TGTGCCAGTAACTTCGGGGGACTTTACAATGAGCAGTTCTTC. Protein sequence: CASNFGGLYNEQFF.

This clone has only a few counts. This chain joins TRBV5-4 and TRBJ2-3; 11 nucleotides match TRBD2. This CDR3 is built from 18 residues. V was clipped by 9 bases and J by 1 base; unmatched bases: 16. Germline loops: CDR1 SGHNT, CDR2 YYREEE (reference sequence). The CDR3, as DNA: TGTGCCACCCAAAGACTAGCGGGGCCTTCAAGGGGCACAGATACGCAGTATTTT. This encodes CATQRLAGPSRGTDTQYF.

The chain employs TRBV7-2 and TRBJ2-6; TRBD1 matches at 7 bases. J gave up 2 bases and V 2 bases, and 3 bases lay outside the gene matches. The CDR3 totals 16 residues. Germline V gene lookup returns CDR1 SGHTA and CDR2 FQGNSA. The CDR3 protein is CASSLLGGAGANVLTF. CDR3 sequence (DNA): TGTGCCAGCAGCTTACTAGGGGGCGCTGGGGCCAACGTCCTGACTTTC.

The gene calls are TRBV10-1 and TRBJ2-3; D unclear. V lost 0 bases to trimming and J lost 4 bases, with 8 bases between them. Germline CDR1 WNHNN, CDR2 SYGVQD (reference sequence). The CDR3 is made up of 14 amino acids. CDR3 DNA sequence: TGCGCCAGCAGTGAGTCGCTAAAATCAGATACGCAGTATTTT. Encoded protein: CASSESLKSDTQYF.

The rearrangement links TRBV10-1 to TRBJ2-5; tentative D call: TRBD1 (5 bases). Germline V gene lookup returns CDR1 WNHNN and CDR2 SYGVQD (reference sequence). The V gene lost 6 bases and the J gene lost 5 bases, with 13 bases spanning the gap. The CDR3 loop spans 13 amino acids. For the CDR3, the DNA is TGCGCCAGCAGCACCAGGGTTTGGGAGACCCAGTACTTC. This encodes CASSTRVWETQYF.

This clone appeared once. The J gene is TRBJ1-3, the V gene TRBV19, with unresolved D. CDR1 and CDR2 (germline): LNHDA, SQIVND (reference sequence). V lost 6 bases, J lost 0 bases, and 9 bases lay in between. The CDR3 has 14 amino acids. This CDR3 reads CASRTSSSGNTIYF. As DNA, the CDR3 is TGTGCCAGTAGGACATCGAGCTCTGGAAACACCATATATTTT.

The chain uses TRBV9 and TRBJ2-5, with 7 positions matching TRBD2. V dropped 0 bases and J dropped 4; count of bases not matched to a gene: 3. The CDR3 extends over 14 amino acids. Looked up from germline, CDR1 is SGDLS and CDR2 is YYNGEE. CDR3 DNA: TGTGCCAGCAGCGTAGAGTGGGGGGGAGAGACCCAGTACTTC. The encoded protein is CASSVEWGGETQYF.

The chain has TRBV21-1 and TRBJ1-5. TRBV21-1 is shown as a pseudogene. This CDR3 is built from 17 residues. CDR3 sequence: CASSQSRVLPSNQPQHF. The CDR3 bases are TGTGCCAGCAGTCAAAGTCGGGTCCTCCCTAGCAATCAGCCCCAGCATTTT.

In its sample, this clone was seen a few times. The chain combines TRBV9 with TRBJ1-1; D is undetermined. The CDR3 extends over 13 amino acids. Trimming shortened V by 0 bases and J by 1 base, and 4 bases separated the two germline ends. Germline V gene lookup returns CDR1 SGDLS and CDR2 YYNGEE. CDR3: CASSVGRNTEAFF. The DNA of the CDR3 is TGTGCCAGCAGCGTAGGCAGGAACACTGAAGCTTTCTTT.

CDR3 in DNA: TGTGCTCGCAGGACCCCTACGGACAGTTGTCAGCAATACGAGCAGTACTTC. This encodes CARRTPTDSCQQYEQYF. The chain recombines TRBV27 with TRBJ2-5; the D gene is possibly TRBD1 (6 bases). Judging by the DNA end, TRBJ2-7 fits better; the J call may be wrong. From germline, CDR1 is MNHEY and CDR2 SMNVEV (reference sequence). CDR3 size: 17 residues.

This chain connects TRBV7-9 to TRBJ2-5, with a possible D match to TRBD2 (6 bases). Germline assignment: CDR1 SEHNR and CDR2 FQNEAQ (reference sequence). The CDR3 totals 10 residues. Trimming cost V 8 bases and J 5 bases, with 6 bases left between them. The CDR3 DNA sequence: TGTGCCAGCGGGAGGGAGACCCAGTACTTC. Translating it yields CASGRETQYF.

The chain recombines TRBV5-6 with TRBJ2-7; perhaps TRBD2 as D (6 bases). Trimming removed 3 bases from V and 0 bases from J, with 16 bases in between. CDR1 and CDR2 (germline): SGHDT, YYEEEE. The CDR3 has 16 residues. The chain's CDR3 is CASSSGLGGSSYEQYF. The DNA of the CDR3 is TGTGCCAGCAGCTCGGGGCTGGGGGGAAGCTCCTACGAGCAGTACTTC.

This rearrangement joins TRBV14 to TRBJ2-6; no definite D call. The germline CDR1 and CDR2 sequences are SGHDN and FVKESK. V gave up 1 base and J gave up 4 bases, with 8 bases separating them. CDR3 size: 15 residues. DNA for the CDR3: TGTGCCAGCAGCCAAGGTTCTCCCGGGGCCAACGTCCTGACTTTC. Translating it yields CASSQGSPGANVLTF.

This chain uses TRBV7-8 with TRBJ1-2, with a weak D call TRBD1 (6 bases). Looked up from germline, CDR1 is SGHVS and CDR2 is FQNEAQ. The V gene lost 1 base and the J gene lost 5 bases, with 8 bases spanning the gap. The CDR3 is 13 residues long. Written as DNA, the CDR3 is TGTGCCAGCAGCTTAGGCAGGGGATATGGCTACACCTTC. Amino acid sequence: CASSLGRGYGYTF.

The chain links TRBV19 to TRBJ1-3; the D gene is possibly TRBD1 (5 bases). Deletions cut 7 bases from V and 2 bases from J, with 12 bases between. This CDR3 region has 14 residues. Per the germline V gene, CDR1 is LNHDA and CDR2 is SQIVND (reference sequence). The CDR3 loop reads CASTTQGAGNTIYF. The CDR3, as DNA: TGTGCCAGTACCACCCAGGGCGCTGGAAACACCATATATTTT.

This clone was seen only once. This chain links TRBV4-3 with TRBJ2-1; TRBD2 matches at 11 bases. The germline gives CDR1 LGHNA, CDR2 YSLEER. J was trimmed by 9 bases and V by 0 bases; bases with no gene match: 7. This CDR3 is built from 16 residues. CDR3 protein: CASSQDRLAGGREQFF. The CDR3 DNA is TGCGCCAGCAGCCAAGATCGGCTAGCGGGGGGCCGTGAGCAGTTCTTC.

Notes on this clone: In the same sample, other DNA sequences code for this CDR3. The chain employs TRBV27 and TRBJ2-1, with a weak D call TRBD1 (5 bases). The CDR3 contains 13 residues. Deletions cut 2 bases from V and 4 bases from J, with 6 bases between. Germline V gives CDR1 MNHEY, CDR2 SMNVEV (reference sequence). The CDR3 is CASSLTGYNEQFF. For the CDR3, the DNA is TGTGCCAGCAGTTTAACAGGATACAATGAGCAGTTCTTC.

The chain employs TRBV6-6 and TRBJ1-6; D remains unclear. Germline V lookup: CDR1 MNHNY, CDR2 SVGAGI (reference sequence). Trimming left V 0 bases short and J 10 bases short, with 13 bases between. The CDR3 covers 15 residues. CDR3 loop: CASSYSTVQSSPLHF. In DNA form, the CDR3 reads TGTGCCAGCAGTTACTCGACTGTCCAAAGCTCACCCCTCCACTTT.

V and J are TRBV10-1 and TRBJ1-5, with no clear D. Germline V gene sequence: CDR1 WNHNN, CDR2 SYGVQD (reference sequence). The CDR3 runs 12 residues. V was trimmed by 2 bases and J by 5 bases, leaving 4 bases between them. CDR3 nucleotides: TGCGCCAGCAGTGAGGCAGATCAGCCCCAGCATTTT. Its protein is CASSEADQPQHF.

The chain recombines TRBV7-9 with TRBJ2-5; 14 bases match TRBD2. V lost 4 bases, J lost 4 bases, and 5 bases stayed unmatched. Germline CDR1 SEHNR, CDR2 FQNEAQ (reference sequence). The CDR3 has 16 amino acids. This CDR3 reads CASSSWTSGRSETQYF. The CDR3, as DNA: TGTGCCAGCAGCTCCTGGACTAGCGGGAGGTCAGAGACCCAGTACTTC.

The genes are TRBV5-8 and TRBJ2-2; D call uncertain. The germline V and J ends were trimmed by 2 bases and 1 base, with 3 bases remaining between them. This CDR3 has 13 amino acids. Germline CDR1 reads SGHTS; CDR2 reads YDEGEE. The CDR3: CASSFVNTGELFF. The CDR3 DNA sequence: TGTGCCAGCAGCTTCGTGAACACCGGGGAGCTGTTTTTT.

This clone was counted between two and nine times. This chain links TRBV29-1 with TRBJ1-1, with 7 bases aligning to TRBD1. After removal of 7 bases from V and 0 bases from J, the junction contained 5 bases not matched to a gene. Germline V gene data show CDR1 as SQVTM and CDR2 as ANQGSEA. This CDR3 is 13 amino acids long. CDR3 in amino acids: CSEKQGMNTEAFF. The DNA for the CDR3 is TGCAGCGAGAAACAGGGGATGAACACTGAAGCTTTCTTT. Complete variable domain (other parts from reference TRBV29-1 and TRBJ1-1): SAVISQKPSRDICQRGTSLTIQCQVDSQVTMMFWYRQQPGQSLTLIATANQGSEATYESGFVIDKFPISRPNLTFSTLTVSNMSPEDSSIYLCSEKQGMNTEAFFGQGTRLTVV.

This chain connects TRBV5-1 to TRBJ2-7; TRBD2 agrees at 9 bases. The CDR3 is 14 residues long. The germline gives CDR1 SGHRS, CDR2 YFSETQ. V was clipped by 4 bases and J by 1 base; unmatched bases: 3. The CDR3 reads CASSNSGSSYEQYF. The CDR3 DNA follows: TGCGCCAGCAGCAATAGCGGGAGTTCCTACGAGCAGTACTTC.

The chain joins TRBV7-2 to TRBJ2-3; a weak D match, TRBD1 (7 bases). From germline, CDR1 is SGHTA and CDR2 FQGNSA. The V end was cut by 3 bases, the J end by 6 bases, with 16 bases between. The CDR3 totals 15 residues. The CDR3, as DNA: TGTGCCAGCAGCTTCATCGGAGGGGGCGGGGATACGCAGTATTTT. Protein: CASSFIGGGGDTQYF.

The rearrangement links TRBV7-9 to TRBJ1-2; TRBD1 matches 8 bases. The V gene's germline CDR1 is SEHNR and CDR2 FQNEAQ (reference sequence). The J segment lost 11 bases and the V segment lost 3 bases, leaving 5 bases of the junction unmatched. This CDR3 has 12 residues. CDR3 sequence reads: CASSFPDRDYTF. The CDR3 region has the DNA TGTGCCAGCAGCTTTCCGGACAGGGATTACACCTTC.

This clone appeared a few times. V gene TRBV6-1 combines with J gene TRBJ2-1, with TRBD1 matching over 9 bases. The CDR3 is made up of 14 amino acids. Germline assignment: CDR1 MNHNS and CDR2 SASEGT. Trimming cost V 6 bases and J 7 bases; bases outside gene matches: 7. The CDR3 here is CASRKDRGVNEQFF. In DNA, the CDR3 is TGTGCCAGCAGAAAGGACAGGGGAGTGAATGAGCAGTTCTTC.

The chain employs TRBV2 and TRBJ2-7, with D possibly matching TRBD1 (6 bases). This CDR3 region has 15 residues. Germline CDR1 and CDR2: SNHLY and FYNNEI. The V and J ends lost 8 bases and 0 bases respectively, with 17 bases between them. The CDR3 coding sequence is TGTGCCAGCGACATTCCGGGACACTTCTCCTACGAGCAGTACTTC. Translated: CASDIPGHFSYEQYF. Drawing the rest from reference TRBV2 and TRBJ2-7, the complete variable domain is EPEVTQTPSHQVTQMGQEVILRCVPISNHLYFYWYRQILGQKVEFLVSFYNNEISEKSEIFDDQFSVERPDGSNFTLKIRSTKLEDSAMYFCASDIPGHFSYEQYFGPGTRLTVT.